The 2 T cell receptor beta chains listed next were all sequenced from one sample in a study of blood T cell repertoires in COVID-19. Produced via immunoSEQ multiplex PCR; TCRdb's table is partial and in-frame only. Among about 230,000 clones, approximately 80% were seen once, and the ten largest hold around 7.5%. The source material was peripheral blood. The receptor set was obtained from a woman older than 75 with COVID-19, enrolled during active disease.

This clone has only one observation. The CDR3 DNA follows: TGTGCCAGCTCACCAGACGTAGGGGTCACTAATGAAAAACTGTTTTTT. Translating gives CASSPDVGVTNEKLFF. The chain couples TRBV18 to TRBJ1-4; D might be TRBD1 (5 bases). The germline gives CDR1 KGHSH, CDR2 LQKENI. V lost 2 bases to trimming and J lost 2 bases, with 12 bases between them. CDR3 length: 16 residues.

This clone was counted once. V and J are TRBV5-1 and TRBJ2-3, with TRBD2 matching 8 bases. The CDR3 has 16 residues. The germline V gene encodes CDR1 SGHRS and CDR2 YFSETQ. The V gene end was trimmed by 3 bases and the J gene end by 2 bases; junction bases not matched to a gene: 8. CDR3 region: CASSSGTRASTDTQYF. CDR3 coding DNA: TGCGCCAGCAGCTCCGGGACTAGGGCATCCACAGATACGCAGTATTTT.